Listed below are T cell receptor beta chains from one sample, sequenced in a study of T cell responses to AZD1222 COVID-19 vaccine. TCRdb's copy holds only in-frame clones and misses some; the assay was immunoSEQ multiplex PCR. The data hold about 140,000 clones, with approximately 89% observed a single time. Sequenced material: peripheral blood, taken on day 0 of AZD1222 vaccination. These TCRs come from an adult in good health. Both conserved end residues are part of each CDR3. Each record gives: CDR3 DNA, CDR3 protein, D gene, V gene, clone size, J gene. The D gene is left open where the match is weak. Clone sizes are given selectively: once, few, many, or a class where the clone is expanded.

CDR3nt: TGTGCCAGCTCACGGCCCAACCAAGAGACCCAGTACTTC
CDR3aa: CASSRPNQETQYF
d_gene: -
v_gene: TRBV18
abundance: -
j_gene: TRBJ2-5

CDR3nt: TGTGCCAGCACCTCTCAAGGGGGTTTTGCCTACAATGAGCAGTTCTTC
CDR3aa: CASTSQGGFAYNEQFF
d_gene: -
v_gene: TRBV7-9
abundance: -
j_gene: TRBJ2-1

CDR3nt: TGTGCCAGCAGCGGACTAGCGGGAATGGAAGATACGCAGTATTTT
CDR3aa: CASSGLAGMEDTQYF
d_gene: TRBD2
v_gene: TRBV2
abundance: once
j_gene: TRBJ2-3

CDR3nt: TGTGCCAGCAGTGACGACACCTACAATGAGCAGTTCTTC
CDR3aa: CASSDDTYNEQFF
d_gene: -
v_gene: TRBV6-4
abundance: -
j_gene: TRBJ2-1

CDR3nt: TGCGCCAGCAGCTTTGCAGTGGGACAGTCGAGTCACGAGCAGTACTTC
CDR3aa: CASSFAVGQSSHEQYF
d_gene: TRBD1
v_gene: TRBV5-1
abundance: -
j_gene: TRBJ2-7

CDR3nt: TGCGCCAGCAGCGCGTCCCGGGACTACGATAAGTACTTC
CDR3aa: CASSASRDYDKYF
d_gene: TRBD2
v_gene: TRBV5-1
abundance: -
j_gene: TRBJ2-5

CDR3nt: TGCGCCAGCAGCTTGGAAGTCGCGGGTGAAGCTTTCTTT
CDR3aa: CASSLEVAGEAFF
d_gene: -
v_gene: TRBV5-1
abundance: once
j_gene: TRBJ1-1

CDR3nt: TGTGCCAGCAGTTTAGGGACAGCTAGTAACACTGAAGCTTTCTTT
CDR3aa: CASSLGTASNTEAFF
d_gene: TRBD1
v_gene: TRBV28
abundance: -
j_gene: TRBJ1-1

CDR3nt: TGCGCCAGCAGCTGGAGGGGCGGCCGATCTCTTGAAGCTTTCTTT
CDR3aa: CASSWRGGRSLEAFF
d_gene: -
v_gene: TRBV5-1
abundance: -
j_gene: TRBJ1-1

CDR3nt: TGTGCCAGCAGCCAACAGGGTAATGAAAAACTGTTTTTT
CDR3aa: CASSQQGNEKLFF
d_gene: -
v_gene: TRBV5-4
abundance: -
j_gene: TRBJ1-4